The rows below give T cell receptor beta chains drawn from one sample of a study of blood T cell repertoires in COVID-19. Profiled with immunoSEQ multiplex PCR; TCRdb holds only in-frame clones, not every one. The sample gives roughly 220,000 clones, around 84% of which show up once; around 3.1% is in the top ten. Sequencing was carried out using peripheral blood. The origin of the receptors is a man between 60 and 75 years old with acute or convalescent COVID-19. The conserved cysteine and the conserved F or W are not part of the CDR3 here. The D gene is left open where the match is weak.

d_call: .; v_call: TRBV28; cdr3_aa: ASSRGGGNQPQH
d_call: TRBD2; v_call: TRBV3-1/TRBV3-2; cdr3_aa: ASSQSSGLRETQY
d_call: .; v_call: TRBV2; cdr3_aa: ASSEGDFSTDTQY
d_call: TRBD2; v_call: TRBV15; cdr3_aa: ATSRGPGLAGGTSTDTQY
d_call: TRBD1; v_call: TRBV24-1; cdr3_aa: ATRDRGITGELF
d_call: TRBD1; v_call: TRBV27; cdr3_aa: ASSSPSRGPEETQY
d_call: .; v_call: TRBV2; cdr3_aa: ASSGGGAQMRQF
d_call: .; v_call: TRBV27; cdr3_aa: ASSLLGGIMNTEAF
d_call: .; v_call: TRBV28; cdr3_aa: ASSWAGSTDTQY
d_call: TRBD1; v_call: TRBV4-1; cdr3_aa: ASSTQDRVISYEQY
d_call: TRBD2; v_call: TRBV6-2/TRBV6-3; cdr3_aa: ASSHPRGGADTQY
d_call: .; v_call: TRBV27; cdr3_aa: ASSPYGRYEKLF
d_call: .; v_call: TRBV4-1; cdr3_aa: ASSQRSGRSGNTIY
d_call: .; v_call: TRBV7-7; cdr3_aa: ASSPHRQVSNSPSSYNSPLH
d_call: TRBD2; v_call: TRBV27; cdr3_aa: ASSPLGLAGPYNEQF
d_call: TRBD1; v_call: TRBV10-1; cdr3_aa: ASSPTGIPDTQY
d_call: .; v_call: TRBV9; cdr3_aa: ASSAGGVPSYEQY
d_call: .; v_call: TRBV14; cdr3_aa: ASSRSGMNTEAF
d_call: TRBD1; v_call: TRBV5-6; cdr3_aa: ASSSWQAGGGNQPQH
d_call: TRBD2; v_call: TRBV19; cdr3_aa: ASSRGGAGGRNEQF
d_call: .; v_call: TRBV24-1; cdr3_aa: ATSGVQGRLVESPLH
d_call: .; v_call: TRBV6-5; cdr3_aa: ASRDSAAGNTIY
d_call: .; v_call: TRBV2; cdr3_aa: ASSEQRVNSPLH
d_call: .; v_call: TRBV19; cdr3_aa: ASTQEREINSPLH